These 18 T cell receptor beta chains were sequenced from one sample in a study of cytotoxic CD8 clonotypes in ibrutinib-treated CLL. Profiled with immunoSEQ multiplex PCR; TCRdb holds only in-frame clones, not every one. The sample lists some 200,000 clones, 79% occurring once. The source was PBMCs, collected after 12 months of ibrutinib treatment. The receptors here all came from a human donor with chronic lymphocytic leukemia.

V gene TRBV4-1 combines with J gene TRBJ2-3, with a possible D match to TRBD1 (6 bases). Germline V gene data show CDR1 as MGHRA and CDR2 as YSYEKL. The CDR3 has 15 amino acids. V was trimmed by 4 bases and J by 2 bases, leaving 13 bases between them. The CDR3: CASSRKTGSTDTQYF. In DNA, the CDR3 is TGCGCCAGCAGCCGGAAGACAGGTTCCACAGATACGCAGTATTTT.

The chain employs TRBV7-6 and TRBJ1-1; D might be TRBD1 (5 bases). The germline gives CDR1 SGHVS, CDR2 FNYEAQ. The ends were cut back, 3 bases at V and 0 bases at J, with 23 bases in the middle. The CDR3 loop spans 19 amino acids. The CDR3 DNA follows: TGTGCCAGCAGCTTGTCGATGGGGGGGGAGCTGATGATGAACACTGAAGCTTTCTTT. Encoded protein: CASSLSMGGELMMNTEAFF.

The genes are TRBV16 and TRBJ2-1; D is tentatively TRBD1 or TRBD2 (5 bases each). V was pared by 2 bases and J by 6 bases, with 8 bases between. Per the germline V gene, CDR1 is KGHSY and CDR2 is FQNENV. The CDR3 loop spans 13 amino acids. CDR3 in DNA: TGTGCCAGCAGCCAAACCGGGGCCAATGAGCAGTTCTTC. Its protein is CASSQTGANEQFF.

The J gene is TRBJ2-5, the V gene TRBV19, with D possibly called TRBD1 or TRBD2 (5 bases each). CDR3 length equals 11 residues. V was cut by 10 bases and J by 5 bases, with 11 bases left in between. In germline, CDR1 is LNHDA, CDR2 SQIVND (reference sequence). The CDR3 reads CATGRGETQYF. The DNA of the CDR3 is TGTGCCACAGGGAGAGGGGAGACCCAGTACTTC.

V usage is TRBV11-2 and J usage is TRBJ1-6; 8 bases match TRBD1. J lost 9 bases, V lost 5 bases, and 6 bases had no gene match. Germline-derived CDR1 and CDR2 are SGHAT and FQNNGV. The CDR3 length is 14 residues. CDR3 DNA sequence: TGTGCCAGCAGCGACACACAGGGGGTTTCACCCCTCCACTTT. Its protein product is CASSDTQGVSPLHF.

The V gene is TRBV7-9, the J gene TRBJ1-1; D perhaps matches TRBD1 (5 bases). V gave up 2 bases and J gave up 0 bases, with 22 bases separating them. The CDR3 runs to 19 residues. Per the germline V gene, CDR1 is SEHNR and CDR2 is FQNEAQ (reference sequence). Here the CDR3 DNA reads TGTGCCAGCAGCTTAAATCCGGTCGCGGCGGGGGGATTGAACACTGAAGCTTTCTTT. Its protein product is CASSLNPVAAGGLNTEAFF.

The rearrangement links TRBV7-2 to TRBJ1-6; D uncertain. In germline, CDR1 is SGHTA, CDR2 FQGNSA. Trimming cost V 2 bases and J 9 bases, with 14 bases left between them. The CDR3 spans 15 residues. CDR3 sequence (DNA): TGTGCCAGCAGCTTAATGAGAGGGTTGGGTTCACCCCTCCACTTT. It translates to CASSLMRGLGSPLHF.

The chain recombines TRBV13 with TRBJ1-5; D may be TRBD1 (6 bases). This CDR3 has 14 residues. The V end lost 5 bases, the J end lost 4 bases, and 12 bases lay between the germline ends. CDR1 is PRHDT, CDR2 FYEKMQ, per germline (reference sequence). In nucleotides, the CDR3 is TGTGCCAGCAGCCGCGGGACACCTAATCAGCCCCAGCATTTT. Its protein is CASSRGTPNQPQHF.

This clone was observed a few times. The J gene is TRBJ1-1, the V gene TRBV18; no definite D call. The CDR3 covers 14 residues. V lost 2 bases and J 4 bases, leaving 11 bases between the germline ends. Germline loops: CDR1 KGHSH, CDR2 LQKENI. CDR3 nucleotides: TGTGCCAGCTCACCAACTTCTACTGGCACTGAAGCTTTCTTT. This gives the protein CASSPTSTGTEAFF.

The V gene is TRBV29-1, the J gene TRBJ2-3; D might be TRBD1 (6 bases). From germline, CDR1 is SQVTM and CDR2 ANQGSEA. Trimming took 6 bases from V and 3 from J, leaving 16 bases between them. There are 14 residues in the CDR3. CDR3 amino acids: CSVVGGFRTDTQYF. The CDR3 DNA reads TGCAGCGTGGTAGGGGGATTCCGTACAGATACGCAGTATTTT.

The chain carries TRBV2 and TRBJ1-4, with TRBD1 matching 10 bases. The V gene end was trimmed by 10 bases and the J gene end by 4 bases; junction bases not matched to a gene: 9. This CDR3 comprises 15 residues. Per the germline V gene, CDR1 is SNHLY and CDR2 is FYNNEI. The CDR3, as DNA: TGTGCCACCAGGGACAGGGGCGCCGATAATGAAAAACTGTTTTTT. This translates into CATRDRGADNEKLFF.

This clone appeared once. The CDR3 here is CASSFTDRNTEAFF. The CDR3 DNA reads as TGTGCCAGCAGTTTTACAGACAGGAACACTGAAGCTTTCTTT. The rearrangement links TRBV6-6 to TRBJ1-1, with TRBD1 as a possible D gene (5 bases). Germline loops: CDR1 MNHNY, CDR2 SVGAGI (reference sequence). The ends were cut back, 4 bases at V and 1 base at J, with 10 bases in the middle. This CDR3 has 14 amino acids.

The chain carries TRBV5-1 and TRBJ1-1, with D maybe TRBD1 (5 bases). This CDR3 contains 12 residues. CDR1 is SGHRS, CDR2 YFSETQ, per germline. The V and J ends lost 0 bases and 7 bases respectively, with 7 bases between them. The CDR3: CASSLVGVEAFF. Written as DNA, the CDR3 is TGCGCCAGCAGCTTGGTAGGGGTTGAAGCTTTCTTT.

This clone has only a few counts. This chain joins TRBV19 and TRBJ1-3; D unresolved. This CDR3 spans 15 amino acids. V gave up 7 bases and J gave up 0 bases, with 13 bases separating them. Germline CDR1 and CDR2: LNHDA and SQIVND (reference sequence). The DNA of the CDR3 is TGTGCCAGTATGTTAATGGCCTACTCTGGAAACACCATATATTTT. Translation: CASMLMAYSGNTIYF.

The chain joins TRBV28 to TRBJ1-5; possible D gene TRBD1, 5 bases. CDR1 and CDR2 from the germline V gene are MDHEN and SYDVKM. With 8 bases removed from V and 0 bases from J, the gap between germline ends came to 20 bases. This CDR3 comprises 17 residues. The DNA for the CDR3 is TGTGCCAGCTCCGAATTTAGACAGCACTATAGCAATCAGCCCCAGCATTTT. It encodes CASSEFRQHYSNQPQHF. Full variable domain (outside the CDR3, taken from reference TRBV28 and TRBJ1-5): DVKVTQSSRYLVKRTGEKVFLECVQDMDHENMFWYRQDPGLGLRLIYFSYDVKMKEKGDIPEGYSVSREKKERFSLILESASTNQTSMYLCASSEFRQHYSNQPQHFGDGTRLSIL.

This clone has a single count. This chain links TRBV10-1 with TRBJ2-7, with 9 bases identical to TRBD1. Germline V CDR1 and CDR2: WNHNN, SYGVQD (reference sequence). V trimming: 2 bases; J trimming: 0 bases; junction bases outside the gene matches: 8. This CDR3 contains 17 residues. The CDR3 sequence: CASSEVDRGTGSYEQYF. As DNA, the CDR3 is TGCGCCAGCAGTGAGGTTGACAGGGGGACGGGCTCCTACGAGCAGTACTTC.

The chain recombines TRBV7-6 with TRBJ2-5, with 8 bases identical to TRBD2. Trimming at V came to 5 bases and at J to 5 bases, leaving 10 bases not matched to a gene. Per germline, CDR1 SGHVS and CDR2 FNYEAQ. There are 15 residues in the CDR3. The CDR3 protein is CASSRLAGGRETQYF. For the CDR3, the DNA is TGTGCCAGCAGCCGACTGGCGGGGGGCAGGGAGACCCAGTACTTC.

This chain links TRBV28 with TRBJ2-7, with 7 bases fitting TRBD2. Germline CDR1 reads MDHEN; CDR2 reads SYDVKM. V was pared by 6 bases and J by 3 bases, with 5 bases of the junction left unmatched. This CDR3 region has 13 residues. This CDR3 reads CASSRGGVYEQYF. The CDR3 DNA sequence: TGTGCCAGCAGCCGGGGAGGGGTCTACGAGCAGTACTTC.